The 26 T cell receptor beta chains given below trace back to one sample, sequenced in a study of a mutant IDH1 vaccine in newly diagnosed glioma. Here immunoSEQ multiplex PCR was the method, and the copy in TCRdb shows in-frame clones only, minus some. The repertoire holds 30,000 to 40,000 clones, with about 93% as singletons. What these receptors recognize is not known. Time point described: week 47, end of study. A single vaccine dose contained 300 ug of mutant IDH1 20-mer peptide, and topical imiquimod was used with it. The specimen comprised PBMCs, sampled from a glioma patient whose treatment included an IDH1 peptide vaccine. The receptor source for this set is a woman in her forties with glioma.

The chain links TRBV11-3 to TRBJ2-7, with 8 bases matching TRBD2. The CDR3 sequence is 15 residues long. Germline V gives CDR1 SGHNT, CDR2 YENEEA. The V and J ends lost 5 bases and 4 bases, in that order; junction bases with no gene match: 10. CDR3 protein: CASSPLAGSVYEQYF. DNA of the CDR3: TGTGCCAGCAGCCCCTTAGCGGGATCCGTTTACGAGCAGTACTTC.

The rearrangement links TRBV19 to TRBJ2-7, with a tentative D call TRBD2 (5 bases). CDR1 LNHDA and CDR2 SQIVND come from the germline V gene (reference sequence). Trimming took off 5 bases at V and 3 bases at J, with 14 bases between the two ends. This CDR3 is built from 14 residues. The CDR3 nucleotides are TGTGCCAGTAGTTGGCCCACTGGAGGCTACGAGCAGTACTTC. Protein product: CASSWPTGGYEQYF.

V and J are TRBV6-6 and TRBJ1-1; possible D gene TRBD1, 5 bases. Germline V CDR1 and CDR2: MNHNY, SVGAGI (reference sequence). V shed 6 bases and J shed 4 bases, with 12 bases lying between them. The CDR3 covers 13 residues. CDR3 amino acids: CASRAGLGTEAFF. The CDR3 DNA reads TGTGCCAGCAGGGCAGGGTTGGGCACTGAAGCTTTCTTT.

The chain is built from TRBV6-1 and TRBJ2-7; TRBD2 matches 13 bases. Germline loops: CDR1 MNHNS, CDR2 SASEGT. The CDR3 consists of 15 residues. With V trimmed by 8 bases and J by 4 bases, 8 bases remained unmatched. CDR3 residues: CASQKLAGGPYEQYF. Here the CDR3 DNA reads TGTGCCAGCCAGAAACTAGCGGGAGGGCCATACGAGCAGTACTTC.

The gene calls are TRBV10-1 and TRBJ2-1; TRBD2 aligns across 11 bases. This CDR3 is 16 amino acids long. V was clipped by 5 bases and J by 3 bases; unmatched bases: 6. Germline-derived CDR1 and CDR2 are WNHNN and SYGVQD (reference sequence). The CDR3 DNA reads TGCGCCAGCAGTTCCGGGACTAGCGGTCTCTACAATGAGCAGTTCTTC. This sequence encodes CASSSGTSGLYNEQFF.

The rearrangement joins TRBV6-1 to TRBJ2-7, with 7 nucleotides matching TRBD2. The CDR3 loop spans 16 amino acids. In germline, CDR1 is MNHNS, CDR2 SASEGT. V was pared by 0 bases and J by 2 bases, with 7 bases of the junction left unmatched. The CDR3 here is CASSEAGGSSPYEQYF. The CDR3 DNA reads as TGTGCCAGCAGTGAAGCAGGCGGGAGTTCCCCCTACGAGCAGTACTTC.

The chain is built from TRBV10-3 and TRBJ2-7; 7 bases map to TRBD1. Germline CDR1 ENHRY, CDR2 SYGVKD. This CDR3 has 15 amino acids. With 6 bases clipped from V and 5 bases from J, the junction kept 13 bases outside the gene matches. The CDR3 reads CAISQLQGSPDEQYF. CDR3 in DNA: TGTGCCATCAGCCAGCTACAGGGGTCGCCTGACGAGCAGTACTTC.

The rearrangement links TRBV2 to TRBJ2-7; no definite D call. The CDR3 sequence is 16 residues long. Germline CDR1 and CDR2: SNHLY and FYNNEI. The germline V and J ends were trimmed by 0 bases and 3 bases, with 15 bases remaining between them. The DNA of the CDR3 is TGTGCCAGCAGTGAAGCCTTGTCCCTGGGATTCTACGAGCAGTACTTC. It yields the protein CASSEALSLGFYEQYF.

V and J are TRBV6-6 and TRBJ1-2; maybe TRBD1 (6 bases). The V end was cut by 0 bases, the J end by 3 bases, with 11 bases between. The CDR3 covers 15 residues. The germline V gene has CDR1 MNHNY and CDR2 SVGAGI (reference sequence). The CDR3 region is CASSYSRGRDYGYTF. CDR3 sequence (DNA): TGTGCCAGCAGTTACTCCCGGGGGCGCGACTATGGCTACACCTTC.

V and J are TRBV4-3 and TRBJ2-1, with D tentatively TRBD2 (6 bases). CDR3 size: 16 residues. V lost 1 base to trimming and J lost 4 bases, with 14 bases between them. The germline V gene encodes CDR1 LGHNA and CDR2 YSLEER. The CDR3 spells CASSQGGSRGYNEQFF. The CDR3 DNA follows: TGCGCCAGCAGCCAAGGAGGTTCGCGGGGATACAATGAGCAGTTCTTC.

The chain carries TRBV5-6 and TRBJ2-3; 7 positions match TRBD1. The CDR3 is 14 residues long. Trimming took 3 bases from V and 6 from J; bases not matched to a gene: 7. Germline V gene data show CDR1 as SGHDT and CDR2 as YYEEEE. In DNA form, the CDR3 reads TGTGCCAGCAGCTCTACGACAGGGTCGGATACGCAGTATTTT. It is translated as CASSSTTGSDTQYF.

This clone was observed a single time. CDR3: CASSLGTASYEQYF. Here the CDR3 DNA reads TGCGCCAGCAGCCTCGGGACGGCCAGCTACGAGCAGTACTTC. The chain links TRBV4-1 to TRBJ2-7; D assignment may be TRBD1 or TRBD2 (5 bases each). The CDR3 spans 14 residues. V lost 4 bases, J lost 3 bases, and 13 bases lay in between. Germline CDR1 and CDR2: MGHRA and YSYEKL.

The chain combines TRBV5-1 with TRBJ2-3; D unclear. This CDR3 has 15 residues. In germline, CDR1 is SGHRS, CDR2 YFSETQ. V lost 4 bases and J lost 0, with 12 bases in between. As DNA, the CDR3 is TGCGCCAGCAGCCGAGGAGTCGACAGCACAGATACGCAGTATTTT. Translating gives CASSRGVDSTDTQYF.

This chain joins TRBV4-1 and TRBJ2-3; TRBD2 might be the D (5 bases). The CDR3 totals 16 residues. The V and J ends lost 1 base and 1 base respectively, with 12 bases between them. The germline gives CDR1 MGHRA, CDR2 YSYEKL. CDR3 region: CASSQAVGSGTDTQYF. CDR3 sequence (DNA): TGCGCCAGCAGCCAAGCGGTGGGGAGCGGCACAGATACGCAGTATTTT.

The chain combines TRBV4-1 with TRBJ2-3; D is uncertain. Trimming removed 4 bases at V and 0 bases at J, with 8 bases between. Germline V CDR1 and CDR2: MGHRA, YSYEKL. CDR3 length equals 14 residues. The CDR3 DNA is TGCGCCAGCAGCCCCCCCAGGAGCACAGATACGCAGTATTTT. This translates into CASSPPRSTDTQYF.

The CDR3 nucleotides are TGCGCCAGCAACCCGGGGTCGACGAACACTGAAGCTTTCTTT. Amino acid sequence: CASNPGSTNTEAFF. V and J are TRBV5-1 and TRBJ1-1, with D unresolved. This CDR3 has 14 residues. V lost 6 bases and J lost 1, with 13 bases in between. The V gene's germline CDR1 is SGHRS and CDR2 YFSETQ. The variable domain in full, completed from reference TRBV5-1 and TRBJ1-1, reads KAGVTQTPRYLIKTRGQQVTLSCSPISGHRSVSWYQQTPGQGLQFLFEYFSETQRNKGNFPGRFSGRQFSNSRSEMNVSTLELGDSALYLCASNPGSTNTEAFFGQGTRLTVV.

The chain links TRBV5-6 to TRBJ2-3, with TRBD2 identical over 8 bases. The CDR3 totals 18 residues. J was trimmed by 3 bases and V by 0 bases; bases with no gene match: 12. From germline, CDR1 is SGHDT and CDR2 YYEEEE. CDR3: CASSLEAGELGGTDTQYF. Written as DNA, the CDR3 is TGTGCCAGCAGCTTGGAAGCGGGGGAGCTCGGTGGGACAGATACGCAGTATTTT.

V usage is TRBV7-9 and J usage is TRBJ2-2, with D possibly being TRBD2 (5 bases). V was clipped by 5 bases and J by 6 bases, with 13 bases between them. The CDR3 covers 14 residues. Germline V lookup: CDR1 SEHNR, CDR2 FQNEAQ (reference sequence). CDR3 sequence: CASSRDRTPGELFF. The CDR3 DNA is TGTGCCAGCAGCCGGGATCGAACACCCGGGGAGCTGTTTTTT. Full variable domain (outside the CDR3, taken from reference TRBV7-9 and TRBJ2-2): DTGVSQNPRHKITKRGQNVTFRCDPISEHNRLYWYRQTLGQGPEFLTYFQNEAQLEKSRLLSDRFSAERPKGSFSTLEIQRTEQGDSAMYLCASSRDRTPGELFFGEGSRLTVL.

The chain couples TRBV6-5 to TRBJ2-1; 9 positions match TRBD2. The length of the CDR3 is 14 residues. Trimming at V came to 2 bases and at J to 6 bases, leaving 2 bases not matched to a gene. CDR1 and CDR2 (germline): MNHEY, SVGAGI. CDR3 nucleotides: TGTGCCAGCAGTTACCGGCGGGGGGGCAATGAGCAGTTCTTC. Residues: CASSYRRGGNEQFF.

The chain couples TRBV5-6 to TRBJ1-2, with D tentatively TRBD1 (5 bases). The CDR3 has 16 residues. Germline loops: CDR1 SGHDT, CDR2 YYEEEE. Trimming shortened V by 3 bases and J by 4 bases, and 19 bases separated the two germline ends. CDR3: CASSSGRGPTPYGYTF. The CDR3 DNA sequence: TGTGCCAGCAGCTCCGGTCGGGGCCCGACTCCCTATGGCTACACCTTC.

The rearrangement joins TRBV5-4 to TRBJ1-3; possible D gene TRBD1, 5 bases. Germline assignment: CDR1 SGHNT and CDR2 YYREEE (reference sequence). The CDR3 is made up of 16 amino acids. Trimming took 4 bases from V and 3 from J, leaving 17 bases between them. CDR3 DNA sequence: TGTGCCAGCAGCCCCCGGGCGGCGGGACTTGGAAACACCATATATTTT. Protein: CASSPRAAGLGNTIYF.

This chain uses TRBV4-1 with TRBJ2-7; no firm D call. This CDR3 has 9 residues. The ends were cut back, 10 bases at V and 13 bases at J, with 14 bases in the middle. Looked up from germline, CDR1 is MGHRA and CDR2 is YSYEKL. The CDR3 DNA reads as TGCGCCAAATTAAACCGAGGATACTTC. Protein product: CAKLNRGYF.

CDR3 amino acids: CASRTQVNTEAFF. In DNA form, the CDR3 reads TGTGCCAGCAGGACCCAAGTGAACACTGAAGCTTTCTTT. The chain carries TRBV2 and TRBJ1-1; D gene unclear. This CDR3 is built from 13 residues. Germline V gene data show CDR1 as SNHLY and CDR2 as FYNNEI. V dropped 6 bases and J dropped 0 bases, with 8 bases sitting between them.

The genes are TRBV6-5 and TRBJ2-7, with D perhaps TRBD1 or TRBD2 (5 bases each). Trimming cost V 6 bases and J 6 bases, with 12 bases left between them. CDR1 and CDR2 (germline): MNHEY, SVGAGI. This CDR3 is built from 12 residues. DNA of the CDR3: TGTGCCAGCAGCCCGGGACCCCCCGAGCAGTACTTC. It yields the protein CASSPGPPEQYF.

The chain has TRBV19 and TRBJ1-5, with no clear D. V lost 0 bases and J 4 bases, leaving 13 bases between the germline ends. Germline CDR1 and CDR2: LNHDA and SQIVND (reference sequence). The CDR3 runs to 16 residues. The CDR3 DNA reads TGTGCCAGTAGTATAGACGGTCTAAGGGAGAATCAGCCCCAGCATTTT. Its translation: CASSIDGLRENQPQHF.

V gene TRBV19 combines with J gene TRBJ1-1, with D maybe TRBD1 (5 bases). The CDR3 is 16 amino acids. V shed 9 bases and J shed 6 bases, with 26 bases lying between them. Per germline, CDR1 LNHDA and CDR2 SQIVND (reference sequence). The CDR3 spells CASIPAARGIVAEAFF. The CDR3 DNA is TGTGCCAGCATTCCAGCCGCCCGGGGGATTGTCGCTGAAGCTTTCTTT.